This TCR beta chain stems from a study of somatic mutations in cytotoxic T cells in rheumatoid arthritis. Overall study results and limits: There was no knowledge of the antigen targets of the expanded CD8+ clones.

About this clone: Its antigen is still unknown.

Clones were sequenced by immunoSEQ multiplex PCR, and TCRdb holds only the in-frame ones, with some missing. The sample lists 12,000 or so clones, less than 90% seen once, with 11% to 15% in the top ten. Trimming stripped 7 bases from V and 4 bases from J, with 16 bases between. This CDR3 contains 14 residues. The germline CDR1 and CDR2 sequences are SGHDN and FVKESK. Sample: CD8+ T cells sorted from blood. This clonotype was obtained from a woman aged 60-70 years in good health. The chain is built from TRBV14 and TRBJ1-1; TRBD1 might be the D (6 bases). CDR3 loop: CASKGGLPGTEAFF. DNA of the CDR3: TGTGCCAGCAAGGGGGGGTTACCGGGCACTGAAGCTTTCTTT.